The TCR beta chain described here comes from a study of post-analysis software for immune sequencing data. Study background: The patients showed relapsing-remitting, secondary progressive and progressive-relapsing multiple sclerosis courses. Whole-study results and caveats: There were a few TRBV segments more frequent in patients than controls, and TRBV5-6, TRBV5-1 and TRBV20-1 were among them.

Prepared TCR beta cDNA libraries contained unique molecular identifiers. TCRdb re-analysed the PCR reads in MiXCR, keeping a single row per CDR3 protein. The sample lists around 710,000 distinct CDR3 sequences, about 45% occurring once. Note on this clonotype: Its antigen is not identified.

The CDR3 totals 21 residues. Germline V lookup: CDR1 SGHTS, CDR2 YDEGEE. This chain joins TRBV5-8 and TRBJ2-7; D is possibly TRBD1 or TRBD2 (6 bases each). The J call is in doubt because the DNA end fits TRBJ2-4 better. This receptor was identified in a girl aged 5-17 years with multiple sclerosis. The sequencing input was blood. CDR3 region: CASSLANRAPLGIDGKNIQYF. Written as DNA, the CDR3 is TGTGCCAGCAGTCTAGCGAACAGGGCGCCCCTCGGTATCGATGGCAAAAACATTCAGTACTTC.